This entry concerns a single T cell receptor beta chain. Its antigen is not known. The use of a sample-barcoded 5' primer and a J-beta primer mix characterized a second PCR of 7 to 11 cycles. MiXCR, applied by TCRdb to the 5' RACE reads, yields one record per CDR3 protein. The repertoire consists of around 800,000 distinct CDR3 sequences, with 25% to 30% occurring once and the leading ten covering about 3%. These data are taken from a study of blood T cells in healthy people across ages. Study-level points and caveats: More naive CD4+ cells and higher diversity marked long-lived donors relative to aged donors. Strong correlation existed between TCR beta diversity and naive T cell percentage.

V was trimmed by 0 bases and J by 7 bases, leaving 11 bases between them. Germline loops: CDR1 SGHRS, CDR2 YFSETQ. CDR3 length: 15 amino acids. Separately, the same data were catalogued under a study of T cells of mothers and their children. As that report states: Using around 1.5 ug per 15 ul, all extracted RNA underwent cDNA synthesis. A slight, non-significant increase in overlap was found for related mother-child pairs relative to unrelated pairs.

The chain links TRBV5-1 to TRBJ1-6; D not resolved. The sequencing input was blood. The clonotype originates from a boy aged 5-17 years in good health. Here the CDR3 DNA reads TGCGCCAGCAGCTTGGCCGGGGTACCAAATTCACCCCTCCACTTT. Its protein product is CASSLAGVPNSPLHF.